A single sample is the source of the 25 T cell receptor beta chains below, sequenced in a study of T-cell memory formation after mild COVID-19. Via MiXCR, TCRdb re-called the 5' RACE reads, giving one row per CDR3 protein. The sample carries just over 150,000 distinct CDR3 sequences, roughly 31% recorded once. The sequencing input was PBMCs or a T cell subset sorted from them (not recorded which). These receptors came from an adult woman who had mild COVID-19 (a few samples of this study predate the infection). Cell type and time point are not known.

This clonotype was counted a few times. The chain links TRBV21-1 to TRBJ2-7; the table's D call, TRBD1, has no DNA check behind it. TRBV21-1 is a pseudogene segment. The CDR3 contains 13 residues. CDR3 amino acids: CAKRRQAPLEQYF. The CDR3 DNA is TGTGCCAAGAGGAGACAGGCCCCCCTTGAGCAGTACTTC.

The rearrangement links TRBV11-2 to TRBJ2-3; 10 bases match TRBD2. This CDR3 has 17 residues. The germline V gene has CDR1 SGHAT and CDR2 FQNNGV. The V segment lost 3 bases and the J segment 5 bases; nucleotides outside the gene matches: 11. DNA for the CDR3: TGTGCCAGCAGCTTCCCAAGCGGGAGGGGGGCCGGAGATACGCAGTATTTT. Amino acids: CASSFPSGRGAGDTQYF.

Many counts were recorded for this clonotype. This chain uses TRBV4-2 with TRBJ2-2, with 10 bases that match TRBD1. The CDR3 length is 15 residues. The germline CDR1 and CDR2 sequences are LGHNA and YNFKEQ. The trim removed 5 bases at V and 2 bases at J, leaving 2 bases unmatched. The CDR3 reads CASSRDRGNTGELFF. The CDR3, as DNA: TGTGCCAGCAGCAGGGACAGGGGAAACACCGGGGAGCTGTTTTTT.

This clonotype was observed a handful of times. V and J are TRBV20-1 and TRBJ2-7; tentatively, D is TRBD2 (6 bases). Germline V gives CDR1 DFQATT, CDR2 SNEGSKA (reference sequence). V was cut by 6 bases and J by 1 base, with 19 bases left in between. This CDR3 has 15 amino acids. This CDR3 is CSANPAGTPSYEQYF. In nucleotides, the CDR3 is TGCAGTGCCAATCCGGCGGGAACGCCATCCTACGAGCAGTACTTC.

The table lists this clonotype with a few counts. The chain combines TRBV18 with TRBJ2-7, with 7 bases fitting TRBD2. Germline V lookup: CDR1 KGHSH, CDR2 LQKENI. Losses at the gene ends were 5 bases for V and 6 bases for J; bases not matched to a gene: 1. The CDR3 has 11 residues. The CDR3 reads CASSGGGEQYF. The CDR3 DNA reads TGTGCCAGCTCAGGCGGGGGCGAGCAGTACTTC. Combining the CDR3 with reference TRBV18 and TRBJ2-7 gives the whole variable domain NAGVMQNPRHLVRRRGQEARLRCSPMKGHSHVYWYRQLPEEGLKFMVYLQKENIIDESGMPKERFSAEFPKEGPSILRIQQVVRGDSAAYFCASSGGGEQYFGPGTRLTVT.

This clonotype showed up just a few times. This sequence joins TRBV20-1 and TRBJ2-1; D remains ambiguous. V was pared by 3 bases and J by 0 bases, with 12 bases between. Germline V gene sequence: CDR1 DFQATT, CDR2 SNEGSKA (reference sequence). The CDR3 is 15 residues long. The CDR3 loop is CSARSVVGSYNEQFF. The CDR3 nucleotides are TGCAGTGCTAGGTCAGTGGTCGGCTCCTACAATGAGCAGTTCTTC.

V is TRBV11-2 and J is TRBJ2-2; D gene uncertain. Germline values: CDR1 SGHAT, CDR2 FQNNGV. V dropped 8 bases and J dropped 0 bases, with 7 bases sitting between them. CDR3 length: 13 amino acids. CDR3 region: CASGATNTGELFF. DNA of the CDR3: TGTGCCAGCGGCGCAACGAACACCGGGGAGCTGTTTTTT.

The CDR3 coding sequence is TGCGCCAGCAGCTTGACAGTCGGATCAACCGGGGAGCTGTTTTTT. Residues: CASSLTVGSTGELFF. V and J are TRBV5-1 and TRBJ2-2; D gene ambiguous. Trimming pared 1 base from V and 5 bases from J, leaving 12 bases between. From germline, CDR1 is SGHRS and CDR2 YFSETQ. The length of the CDR3 is 15 residues. Full variable domain (outside the CDR3, taken from reference TRBV5-1 and TRBJ2-2): KAGVTQTPRYLIKTRGQQVTLSCSPISGHRSVSWYQQTPGQGLQFLFEYFSETQRNKGNFPGRFSGRQFSNSRSEMNVSTLELGDSALYLCASSLTVGSTGELFFGEGSRLTVL.

V is TRBV11-2 and J is TRBJ1-2; D is perhaps TRBD1 (5 bases). V lost 0 bases to trimming and J lost 8 bases, with 7 bases between them. Germline V lookup: CDR1 SGHAT, CDR2 FQNNGV. The CDR3 loop spans 12 amino acids. The CDR3 is CASSLDREGYTF. CDR3 nucleotide sequence: TGTGCCAGCAGCTTAGACAGGGAGGGCTACACCTTC.

The genes are TRBV6-6 and TRBJ1-3, with D uncertain. The V end lost 2 bases, the J end lost 0 bases, and 8 bases lay between the germline ends. Germline V gene data show CDR1 as MNHNY and CDR2 as SVGAGI (reference sequence). The CDR3 spans 15 residues. DNA of the CDR3: TGTGCCAGCAGTTACGATCGGGTCTCTGGAAACACCATATATTTT. Translated, it gives CASSYDRVSGNTIYF.

Only a few counts were recorded for this clonotype. Compared with germline, one end of the junction differs, possibly owing to a read error. The rearrangement joins TRBV19 to TRBJ2-1, with D possibly TRBD2 on 6 matching bases. In germline, CDR1 is LNHDA, CDR2 SQIVND (reference sequence). There are 13 residues in the CDR3. The CDR3 region is CPAGLDSYNEQFF. The CDR3 DNA follows: TGCCCCGCGGGGCTCGACTCCTACAATGAGCAGTTCTTC.

The chain employs TRBV20-1 and TRBJ2-1, with 7 bases fitting TRBD2. The CDR3 consists of 15 residues. CDR1 is DFQATT, CDR2 SNEGSKA, per germline (reference sequence). The V segment lost 0 bases and the J segment 0 bases; nucleotides outside the gene matches: 2. CDR3 DNA sequence: TGCAGTGCTAGAGATGTAGCGGGCTCCTACAATGAGCAGTTCTTC. It is translated as CSARDVAGSYNEQFF.

This clonotype has a handful of counts. The V and J genes are TRBV24-1 and TRBJ2-2; 11 nucleotides agree with TRBD1. V shed 7 bases, J shed 1 base, and the junction held 4 bases outside the gene matches. The germline CDR1 and CDR2 sequences are KGHDR and SFDVKD. This CDR3 spans 16 amino acids. The CDR3 DNA sequence: TGTGCCACCAGACAGGGACAGGGGGTGAACACCGGGGAGCTGTTTTTT. It codes for CATRQGQGVNTGELFF.

The gene calls are TRBV28 and TRBJ1-1, with a weak D call TRBD1 (5 bases). The V gene lost 6 bases and the J gene lost 1 base, with 6 bases spanning the gap. Germline CDR1 MDHEN, CDR2 SYDVKM. The CDR3 extends over 12 amino acids. CDR3 in DNA: TGTGCCAGCAGAACAGGGAACACTGAAGCTTTCTTT. Translation: CASRTGNTEAFF.

The chain couples TRBV25-1 to TRBJ2-7, with D hard to call. Germline loops: CDR1 MGHDK, CDR2 SYGVNS. Trimming pared 2 bases from V and 2 bases from J, leaving 7 bases between. The CDR3 consists of 13 residues. CDR3 region: CASSEPATYEQYF. The DNA for the CDR3 is TGTGCCAGCAGTGAACCCGCGACCTACGAGCAGTACTTC.

This clonotype was detected a few times. V gene TRBV6-1 combines with J gene TRBJ2-3; the D is unclear. CDR1 MNHNS and CDR2 SASEGT come from the germline V gene. V lost 2 bases, J lost 4 bases, and 25 bases lay in between. The CDR3 sequence is 19 residues long. The CDR3 sequence is CASSELVAEELDGSDTQYF. CDR3 in DNA: TGTGCCAGCAGTGAATTAGTGGCAGAGGAACTGGACGGCTCAGATACGCAGTATTTT.

This chain's CDR3 is CASQEAPGQSAEQYF. CDR3 sequence (DNA): TGTGCCAGCCAGGAAGCTCCGGGACAATCCGCCGAGCAGTACTTC. This rearrangement joins TRBV5-6 to TRBJ2-7, with D possibly matching TRBD1 (6 bases). V was cut by 7 bases and J by 6 bases, with 23 bases left in between. Per the germline V gene, CDR1 is SGHDT and CDR2 is YYEEEE. CDR3 length equals 15 residues.

The CDR3: CAISAEGIDTQYF. The CDR3 coding sequence is TGTGCCATCAGTGCCGAAGGGATAGATACGCAGTATTTT. V usage is TRBV10-3 and J usage is TRBJ2-3, with D unresolved. V lost 4 bases and J 5 bases, leaving 10 bases between the germline ends. Germline V gives CDR1 ENHRY, CDR2 SYGVKD. There are 13 residues in the CDR3.

There are a few counts of this clonotype. V is TRBV12-3 or TRBV12-4 and J is TRBJ1-3, with D possibly matching TRBD1 (5 bases). V was cut by 4 bases and J by 1 base, with 8 bases left in between. This CDR3 is 14 amino acids long. The CDR3 region is CASSWGSSGNTIYF. CDR3 sequence (DNA): TGTGCCAGCAGTTGGGGGAGTTCTGGAAACACCATATATTTT.

The chain carries TRBV4-2 and TRBJ2-3; 10 nucleotides match TRBD1. Germline V gene sequence: CDR1 LGHNA, CDR2 YNFKEQ. V lost 0 bases and J lost 8; bases outside the gene matches: 8. The CDR3 has 16 residues. CDR3 protein: CASSQDATGQGVTQYF. As DNA, the CDR3 is TGTGCCAGCAGCCAAGACGCTACAGGACAGGGGGTTACGCAGTATTTT.

This clonotype was found a few times. The genes are TRBV12-3 or TRBV12-4 and TRBJ1-2; weak D call: TRBD1 (5 bases). The CDR3 extends over 15 amino acids. Trimming stripped 4 bases from V and 8 bases from J, with 20 bases between. The CDR3 region has the DNA TGTGCCAGCAGTTCGAGCCTCGAGGCGGGACGAGGCTACACCTTC. Protein: CASSSSLEAGRGYTF.

V and J are TRBV20-1 and TRBJ1-2; 7 bases fit TRBD1. CDR3 length equals 14 residues. The trim removed 5 bases at V and 2 bases at J, leaving 8 bases unmatched. CDR1 is DFQATT and CDR2 is SNEGSKA in the germline V gene (reference sequence). In nucleotides, the CDR3 is TGCAGTGCTCCCGGGGGCAGGGGGAACTATGGCTACACCTTC. It translates to CSAPGGRGNYGYTF.

The chain links TRBV11-3 to TRBJ2-5, with unresolved D. CDR3 length equals 13 residues. Per the germline V gene, CDR1 is SGHNT and CDR2 is YENEEA. The V end lost 5 bases, the J end lost 3 bases, and 10 bases lay between the germline ends. The CDR3 sequence: CASSRVGEETQYF. The CDR3, as DNA: TGTGCCAGCAGCCGTGTTGGGGAAGAGACCCAGTACTTC.

This chain links TRBV25-1 with TRBJ1-2; D perhaps matches TRBD1 (5 bases). Germline values: CDR1 MGHDK, CDR2 SYGVNS. CDR3 length equals 14 residues. V was shortened by 5 bases and J by 4 bases, with 14 bases between the two germline ends. The CDR3 bases are TGTGCCAGCAGTCCTGGGGGAAGGGTCTATGGCTACACCTTC. This translates into CASSPGGRVYGYTF.

This clonotype was seen more than once but under ten times. This chain connects TRBV12-3 or TRBV12-4 to TRBJ1-1; tentatively, D is TRBD1 (6 bases). The CDR3 has 14 residues. V lost 5 bases and J lost 4, with 14 bases in between. Here the CDR3 DNA reads TGTGCCAGCAGTATCAGACAGGTTGGCACTGAAGCTTTCTTT. Amino acids: CASSIRQVGTEAFF.